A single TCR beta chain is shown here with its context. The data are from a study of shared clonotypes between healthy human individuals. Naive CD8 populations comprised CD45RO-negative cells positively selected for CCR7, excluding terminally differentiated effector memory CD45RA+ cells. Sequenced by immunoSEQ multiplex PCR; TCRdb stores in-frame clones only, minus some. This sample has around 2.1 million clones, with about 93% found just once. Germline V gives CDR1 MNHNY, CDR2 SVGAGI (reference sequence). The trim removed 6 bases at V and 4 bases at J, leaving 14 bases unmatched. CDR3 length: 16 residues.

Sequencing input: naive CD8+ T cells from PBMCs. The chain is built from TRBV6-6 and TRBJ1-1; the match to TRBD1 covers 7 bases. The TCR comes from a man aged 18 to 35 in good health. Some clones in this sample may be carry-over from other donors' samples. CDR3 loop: CASRNGQETFGTEAFF. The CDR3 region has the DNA TGTGCCAGCAGGAACGGACAGGAGACCTTTGGCACTGAAGCTTTCTTT.